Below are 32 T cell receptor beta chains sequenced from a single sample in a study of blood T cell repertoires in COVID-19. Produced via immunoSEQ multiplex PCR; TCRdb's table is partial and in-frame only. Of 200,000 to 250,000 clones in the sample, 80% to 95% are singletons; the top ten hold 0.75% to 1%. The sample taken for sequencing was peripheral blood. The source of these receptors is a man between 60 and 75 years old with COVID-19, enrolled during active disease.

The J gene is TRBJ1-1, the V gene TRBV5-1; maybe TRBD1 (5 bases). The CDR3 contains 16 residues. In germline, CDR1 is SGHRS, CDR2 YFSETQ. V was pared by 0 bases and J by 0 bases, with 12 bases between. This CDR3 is CASSLAQGVMNTEAFF. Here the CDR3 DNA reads TGCGCCAGCAGCTTGGCCCAAGGGGTCATGAACACTGAAGCTTTCTTT.

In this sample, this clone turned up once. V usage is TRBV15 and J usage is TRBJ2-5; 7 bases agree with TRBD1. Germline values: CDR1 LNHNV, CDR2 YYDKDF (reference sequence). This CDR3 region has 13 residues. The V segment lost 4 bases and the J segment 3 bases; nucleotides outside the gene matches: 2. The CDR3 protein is CATSKQGKETQYF. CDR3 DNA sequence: TGTGCCACCAGCAAACAGGGGAAAGAGACCCAGTACTTC.

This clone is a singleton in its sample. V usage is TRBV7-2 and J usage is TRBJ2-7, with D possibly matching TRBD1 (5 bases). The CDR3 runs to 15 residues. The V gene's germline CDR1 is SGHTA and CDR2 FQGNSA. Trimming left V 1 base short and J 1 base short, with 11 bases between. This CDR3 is CASSLVLKGSYEQYF. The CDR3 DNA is TGTGCCAGCAGCTTAGTTCTCAAGGGGTCCTACGAGCAGTACTTC.

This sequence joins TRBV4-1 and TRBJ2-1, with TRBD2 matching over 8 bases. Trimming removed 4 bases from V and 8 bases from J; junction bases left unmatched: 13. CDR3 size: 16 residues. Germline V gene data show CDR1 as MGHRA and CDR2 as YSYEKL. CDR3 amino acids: CASSRRREGPTDEQFF. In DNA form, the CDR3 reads TGCGCCAGCAGCCGAAGACGGGAGGGCCCCACCGATGAGCAGTTCTTC.

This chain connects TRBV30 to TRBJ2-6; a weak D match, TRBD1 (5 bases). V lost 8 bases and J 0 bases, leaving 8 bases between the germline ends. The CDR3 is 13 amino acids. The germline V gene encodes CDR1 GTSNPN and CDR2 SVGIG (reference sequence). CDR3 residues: CALDSSGANVLTF. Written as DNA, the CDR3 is TGTGCCCTCGACAGCTCTGGGGCCAACGTCCTGACTTTC.

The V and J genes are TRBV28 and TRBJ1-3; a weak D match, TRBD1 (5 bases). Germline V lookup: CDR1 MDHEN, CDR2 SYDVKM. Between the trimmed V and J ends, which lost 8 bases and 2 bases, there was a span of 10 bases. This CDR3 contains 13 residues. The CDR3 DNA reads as TGTGCCAGCTCACAGGTCCCTGGAAACACCATATATTTT. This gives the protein CASSQVPGNTIYF. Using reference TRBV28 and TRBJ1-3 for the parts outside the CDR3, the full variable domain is DVKVTQSSRYLVKRTGEKVFLECVQDMDHENMFWYRQDPGLGLRLIYFSYDVKMKEKGDIPEGYSVSREKKERFSLILESASTNQTSMYLCASSQVPGNTIYFGEGSWLTVV.

The CDR3 sequence: CAWSGLASSGANVLTF. CDR3 nucleotides: TGTGCCTGGAGTGGGTTGGCCTCCTCTGGGGCCAACGTCCTGACTTTC. The gene calls are TRBV30 and TRBJ2-6, with D unresolved. CDR3 size: 16 residues. Per the germline V gene, CDR1 is GTSNPN and CDR2 is SVGIG (reference sequence). V was cut by 1 base and J by 0 bases, with 10 bases left in between.

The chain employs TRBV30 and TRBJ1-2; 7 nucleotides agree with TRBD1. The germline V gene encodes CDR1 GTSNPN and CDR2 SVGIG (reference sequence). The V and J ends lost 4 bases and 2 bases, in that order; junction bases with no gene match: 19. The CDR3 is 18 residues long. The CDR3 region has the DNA TGTGCCTGGACCAATTTGGTGGACAGGTCTCGTGGAAACTATGGCTACACCTTC. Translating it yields CAWTNLVDRSRGNYGYTF. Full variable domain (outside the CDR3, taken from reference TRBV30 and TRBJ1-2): SQTIHQWPATLVQPVGSPLSLECTVEGTSNPNLYWYRQAAGRGLQLLFYSVGIGQISSEVPQNLSASRPQDRQFILSSKKLLLSDSGFYLCAWTNLVDRSRGNYGYTFGSGTRLTVV.

For the CDR3, the DNA is TGTGCCAGCAGCGTAGAGGGGACCAGACTAGCGGGGGGACAGTTCTTC. Protein: CASSVEGTRLAGGQFF. The chain couples TRBV9 to TRBJ2-1; 13 nucleotides agree with TRBD2. The CDR3 runs 16 residues. CDR1 is SGDLS, CDR2 YYNGEE, per germline. J was trimmed by 13 bases and V by 0 bases; bases with no gene match: 10.

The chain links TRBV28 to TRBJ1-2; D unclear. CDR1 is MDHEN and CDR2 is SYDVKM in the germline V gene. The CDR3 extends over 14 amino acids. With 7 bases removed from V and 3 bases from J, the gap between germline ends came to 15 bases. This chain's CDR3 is CASTFEVRDYGYTF. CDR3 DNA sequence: TGTGCCAGCACCTTTGAGGTCCGGGACTATGGCTACACCTTC.

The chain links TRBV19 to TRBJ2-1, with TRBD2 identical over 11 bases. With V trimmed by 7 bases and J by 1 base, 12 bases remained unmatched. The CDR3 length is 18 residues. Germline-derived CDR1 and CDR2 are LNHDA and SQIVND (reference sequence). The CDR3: CASTPALAGVASYNEQFF. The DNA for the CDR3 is TGTGCCAGTACTCCGGCACTAGCGGGGGTCGCTTCCTACAATGAGCAGTTCTTC.

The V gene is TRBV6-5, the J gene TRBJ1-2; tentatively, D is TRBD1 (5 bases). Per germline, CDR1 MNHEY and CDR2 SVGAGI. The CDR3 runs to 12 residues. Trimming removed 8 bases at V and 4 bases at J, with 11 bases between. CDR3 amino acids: CASREGSYGYTF. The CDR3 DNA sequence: TGTGCCAGCCGGGAGGGGTCCTATGGCTACACCTTC.

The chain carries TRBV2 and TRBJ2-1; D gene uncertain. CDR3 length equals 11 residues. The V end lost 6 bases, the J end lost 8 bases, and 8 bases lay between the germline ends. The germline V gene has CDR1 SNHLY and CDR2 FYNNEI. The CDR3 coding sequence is TGTGCCAGCAGCGCCCAGGATGAGCAGTTCTTC. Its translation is CASSAQDEQFF.

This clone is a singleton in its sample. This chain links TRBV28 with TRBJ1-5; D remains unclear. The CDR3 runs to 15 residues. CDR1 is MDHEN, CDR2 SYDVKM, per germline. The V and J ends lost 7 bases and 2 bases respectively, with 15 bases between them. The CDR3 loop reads CASIRTEVRNQPQHF. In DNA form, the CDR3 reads TGTGCCAGCATCCGCACGGAGGTCCGCAATCAGCCCCAGCATTTT.

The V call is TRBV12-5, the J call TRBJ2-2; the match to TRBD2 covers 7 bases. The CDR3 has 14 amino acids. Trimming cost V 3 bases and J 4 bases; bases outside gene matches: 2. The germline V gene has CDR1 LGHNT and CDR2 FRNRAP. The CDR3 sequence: CASGFGGSTGELFF. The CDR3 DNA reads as TGTGCTAGTGGTTTCGGGGGGAGCACCGGGGAGCTGTTTTTT. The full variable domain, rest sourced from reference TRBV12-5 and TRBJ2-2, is DARVTQTPRHKVTEMGQEVTMRCQPILGHNTVFWYRQTMMQGLELLAYFRNRAPLDDSGMPKDRFSAEMPDATLATLKIQPSEPRDSAVYFCASGFGGSTGELFFGEGSRLTVL.

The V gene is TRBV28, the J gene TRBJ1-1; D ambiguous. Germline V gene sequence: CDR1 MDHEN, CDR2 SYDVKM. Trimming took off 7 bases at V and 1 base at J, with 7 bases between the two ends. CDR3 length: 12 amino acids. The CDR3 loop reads CASTRWNTEAFF. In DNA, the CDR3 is TGTGCCAGCACCAGGTGGAACACTGAAGCTTTCTTT.

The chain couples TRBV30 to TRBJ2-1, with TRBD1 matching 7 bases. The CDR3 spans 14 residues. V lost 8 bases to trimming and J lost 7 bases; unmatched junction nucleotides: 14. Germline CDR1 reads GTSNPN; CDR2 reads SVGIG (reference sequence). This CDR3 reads CATSNRGWGNEQFF. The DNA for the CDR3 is TGTGCCACCTCTAACAGGGGATGGGGGAATGAGCAGTTCTTC.

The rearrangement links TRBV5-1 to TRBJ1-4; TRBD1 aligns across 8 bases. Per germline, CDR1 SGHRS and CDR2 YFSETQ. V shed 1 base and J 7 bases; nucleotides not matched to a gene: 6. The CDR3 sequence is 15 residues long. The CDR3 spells CASSLKQGGAEKLFF. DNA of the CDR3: TGCGCCAGCAGCTTGAAACAGGGGGGAGCTGAAAAACTGTTTTTT.

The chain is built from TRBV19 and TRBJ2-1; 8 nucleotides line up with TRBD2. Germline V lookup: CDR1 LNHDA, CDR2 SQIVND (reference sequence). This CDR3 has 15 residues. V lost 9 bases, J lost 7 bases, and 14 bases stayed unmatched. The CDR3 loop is CARSQRGKSANEQFF. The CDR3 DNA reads TGTGCCAGAAGCCAGCGGGGGAAGTCGGCGAATGAGCAGTTCTTC.

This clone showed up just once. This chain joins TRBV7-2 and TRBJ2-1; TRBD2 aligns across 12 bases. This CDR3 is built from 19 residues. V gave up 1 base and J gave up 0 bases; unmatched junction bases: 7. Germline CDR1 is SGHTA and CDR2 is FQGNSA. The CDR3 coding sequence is TGTGCCAGCAGCTTAGTGGGGACTAGCGGGTCCAGCTCCTACAATGAGCAGTTCTTC. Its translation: CASSLVGTSGSSSYNEQFF.

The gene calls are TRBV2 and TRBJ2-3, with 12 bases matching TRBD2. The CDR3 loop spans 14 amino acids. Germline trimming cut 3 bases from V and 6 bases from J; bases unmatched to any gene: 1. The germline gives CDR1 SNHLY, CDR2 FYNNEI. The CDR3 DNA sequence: TGTGCCAGCAGTGAGGGGACTAGCGGGGATACGCAGTATTTT. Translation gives CASSEGTSGDTQYF.

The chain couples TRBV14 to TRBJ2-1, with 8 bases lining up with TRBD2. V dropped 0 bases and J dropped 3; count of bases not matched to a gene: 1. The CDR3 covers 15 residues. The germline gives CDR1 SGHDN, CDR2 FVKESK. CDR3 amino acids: CASSQERGDYNEQFF. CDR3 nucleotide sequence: TGTGCCAGCAGCCAAGAGCGGGGGGACTACAATGAGCAGTTCTTC.

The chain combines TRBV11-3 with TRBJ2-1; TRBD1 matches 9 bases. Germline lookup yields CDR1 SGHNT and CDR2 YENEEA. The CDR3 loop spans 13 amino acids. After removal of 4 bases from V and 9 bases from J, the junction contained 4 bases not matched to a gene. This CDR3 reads CASSSGTGSEQFF. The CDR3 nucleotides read TGTGCCAGCAGCTCCGGGACAGGGAGTGAGCAGTTCTTC.

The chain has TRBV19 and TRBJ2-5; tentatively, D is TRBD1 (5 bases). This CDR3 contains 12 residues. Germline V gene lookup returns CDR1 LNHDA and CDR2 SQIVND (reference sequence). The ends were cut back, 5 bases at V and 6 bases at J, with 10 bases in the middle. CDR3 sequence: CASSGALQTQYF. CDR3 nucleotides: TGTGCCAGTAGTGGGGCCTTACAGACCCAGTACTTC.

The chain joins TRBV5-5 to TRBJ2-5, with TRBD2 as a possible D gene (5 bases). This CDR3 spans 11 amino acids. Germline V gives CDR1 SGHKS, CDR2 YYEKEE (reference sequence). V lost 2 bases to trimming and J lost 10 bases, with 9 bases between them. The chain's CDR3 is CASSFRGVQYF. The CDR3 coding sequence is TGTGCCAGCAGCTTCCGGGGAGTCCAGTACTTC.

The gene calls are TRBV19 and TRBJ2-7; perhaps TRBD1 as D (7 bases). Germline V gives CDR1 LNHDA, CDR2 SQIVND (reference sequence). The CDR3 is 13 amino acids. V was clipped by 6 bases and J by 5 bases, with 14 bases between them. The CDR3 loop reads CASSNRGGNEQYF. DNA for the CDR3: TGTGCCAGTAGCAACAGGGGCGGGAACGAGCAGTACTTC.

Here the CDR3 DNA reads TGTGCCAGCAGGCCGAACCGACAGTACGAGCAGTACTTC. Residues: CASRPNRQYEQYF. The V call is TRBV6-5, the J call TRBJ2-7, with D possibly being TRBD1 (5 bases). CDR3 length equals 13 residues. Germline V gives CDR1 MNHEY, CDR2 SVGAGI. V was clipped by 6 bases and J by 4 bases, with 13 bases between them.

CDR3 sequence (DNA): TGTGCCAGCAGCCAAGCCGGGACAGAGAACACCGGGGAGCTGTTTTTT. It codes for CASSQAGTENTGELFF. V is TRBV4-2 and J is TRBJ2-2, with TRBD1 identical over 7 bases. CDR1 and CDR2 (germline): LGHNA, YNFKEQ. V lost 1 base, J lost 1 base, and 3 bases stayed unmatched. This CDR3 comprises 16 residues.

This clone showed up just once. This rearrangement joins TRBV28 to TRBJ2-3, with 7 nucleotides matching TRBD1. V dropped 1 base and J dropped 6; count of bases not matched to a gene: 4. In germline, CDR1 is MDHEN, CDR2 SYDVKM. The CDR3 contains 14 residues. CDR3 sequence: CASSLSGRGDTQYF. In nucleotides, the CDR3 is TGTGCCAGCAGTTTATCCGGCAGGGGGGATACGCAGTATTTT. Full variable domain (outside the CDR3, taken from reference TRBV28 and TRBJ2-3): DVKVTQSSRYLVKRTGEKVFLECVQDMDHENMFWYRQDPGLGLRLIYFSYDVKMKEKGDIPEGYSVSREKKERFSLILESASTNQTSMYLCASSLSGRGDTQYFGPGTRLTVL.

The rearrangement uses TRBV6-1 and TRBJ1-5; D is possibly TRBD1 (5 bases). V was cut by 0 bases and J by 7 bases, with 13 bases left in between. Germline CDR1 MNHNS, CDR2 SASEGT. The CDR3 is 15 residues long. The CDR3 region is CASSEALQGKQPQHF. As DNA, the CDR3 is TGTGCCAGCAGTGAAGCGCTGCAGGGAAAGCAGCCCCAGCATTTT.

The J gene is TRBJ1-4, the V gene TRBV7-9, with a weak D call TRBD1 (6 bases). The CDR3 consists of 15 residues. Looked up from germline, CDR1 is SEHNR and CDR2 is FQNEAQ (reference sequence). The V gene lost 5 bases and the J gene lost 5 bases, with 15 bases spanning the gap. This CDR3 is CASSPLTGLNEKLFF. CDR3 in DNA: TGTGCCAGCAGCCCGTTGACAGGTTTGAATGAAAAACTGTTTTTT.

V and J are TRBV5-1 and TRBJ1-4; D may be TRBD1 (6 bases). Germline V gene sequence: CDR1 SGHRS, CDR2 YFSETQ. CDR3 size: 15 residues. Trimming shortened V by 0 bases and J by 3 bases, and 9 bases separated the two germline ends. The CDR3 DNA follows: TGCGCCAGCAGCTTGGGGACAGCTTCTAATGAAAAACTGTTTTTT. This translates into CASSLGTASNEKLFF.